This TCR beta chain was identified during a study of OX40 agonist ivuxolimab in advanced cancers. Study in general: Patients received ivuxolimab, an intravenous treatment, every 2 weeks at 0.01 to 10 mg/kg.

Method: immunoSEQ multiplex PCR; TCRdb's copy keeps in-frame clones and lacks some. The table includes tens of thousands of clones, approximately 71% detected once. Collection of blood occurred at baseline, at cycle 4 day 1, and at cycle 7 day 1. V lost 5 bases and J lost 1, with 10 bases in between. Germline V lookup: CDR1 SGHKS, CDR2 YYEKEE (reference sequence). The CDR3 is 13 amino acids. This receptor was obtained from an adult with an advanced solid tumor such as melanoma, head and neck, liver or kidney cancer. The chain recombines TRBV5-5 with TRBJ2-7, with a tentative D call TRBD2 (6 bases). The input for sequencing was CD4+ or CD8+ T cells sorted from blood, taken in a trial of the OX40 agonist ivuxolimab. CDR3 region: CASSPTSSYEQYF. The CDR3 DNA is TGTGCCAGCAGTCCGACTAGTTCCTACGAGCAGTACTTC.